A single T cell receptor (beta chain) is shown here with its context. Its antigen is as yet unknown. Sequenced by immunoSEQ multiplex PCR; TCRdb stores in-frame clones only, minus some. Among fewer than 200,000 clones, approximately 90% were seen once, and the ten largest hold approximately 10%. This sample is drawn from a study of radiation and T cells in renal cell carcinoma. Whole-study results and caveats: From baseline, blood top tumor clonotypes peaked at 2 weeks post-radiation.

Trimming pared 2 bases from V and 6 bases from J, leaving 11 bases between. The CDR3 totals 13 residues. Germline assignment: CDR1 SGHNT and CDR2 YENEEA. As to time point: blood 4 weeks post-SBRT, at nephrectomy. Specified treatment: 15 Gy SBRT to primary tumor, nephrectomy 4 weeks later. The V gene is TRBV11-3, the J gene TRBJ2-7; D call uncertain. The sequence was obtained from a woman aged 45-60 years with renal cell carcinoma. The specimen comprised blood, sampled from a patient whose treatment included radiotherapy and nephrectomy. In DNA, the CDR3 is TGTGCCAGCAGCTTAATAGTTAAGAGCGAGCAGTACTTC. The encoded protein is CASSLIVKSEQYF.